A single sample is the source of the 22 T cell receptor beta chains below, sequenced in a study of memory CD4+ T cells and cytomegalovirus serostatus. Single viable CD3+CD4+CD8-CD45RO+ cells were sorted as the memory CD4+ T cells. This table comes from immunoSEQ multiplex PCR, and its TCRdb copy is limited to in-frame clones, with some not included. The sample includes nearly 50,000 clones, around 80% of them seen just once. The sequenced sample consisted of memory CD4+ T cells from blood. All receptors derive from an adult in good health and CMV-seronegative.

The chain employs TRBV28 and TRBJ2-1, with 13 bases aligning to TRBD2. Germline V CDR1 and CDR2: MDHEN, SYDVKM. The J segment lost 8 bases and the V segment lost 1 base, leaving 5 bases of the junction unmatched. The CDR3 spans 16 residues. CDR3: CASSLSTSGRRYEQFF. For the CDR3, the DNA is TGTGCCAGCAGTTTATCGACTAGCGGGAGGCGGTATGAGCAGTTCTTC. Full variable domain (outside the CDR3, taken from reference TRBV28 and TRBJ2-1): DVKVTQSSRYLVKRTGEKVFLECVQDMDHENMFWYRQDPGLGLRLIYFSYDVKMKEKGDIPEGYSVSREKKERFSLILESASTNQTSMYLCASSLSTSGRRYEQFFGPGTRLTVL.

This clone has only a few counts. The chain uses TRBV5-1 and TRBJ1-4; D gene unclear. V shed 0 bases and J shed 7 bases, with 13 bases lying between them. The CDR3 consists of 15 residues. The germline gives CDR1 SGHRS, CDR2 YFSETQ. This CDR3 reads CASSLEGRLGEKLFF. In DNA form, the CDR3 reads TGCGCCAGCAGCTTGGAGGGCCGCCTCGGTGAAAAACTGTTTTTT.

This clone was seen a few times. The chain employs TRBV7-9 and TRBJ2-2, with 8 bases lining up with TRBD1. CDR3 length: 18 amino acids. V trimming: 2 bases; J trimming: 4 bases; junction bases outside the gene matches: 12. The V gene's germline CDR1 is SEHNR and CDR2 FQNEAQ (reference sequence). CDR3 in DNA: TGTGCCAGCAGCTTACCGCAGGGGGCAGGGGTAACCACCGGGGAGCTGTTTTTT. Residues: CASSLPQGAGVTTGELFF.

V usage is TRBV27 and J usage is TRBJ2-2; D remains ambiguous. The CDR3 extends over 16 amino acids. V was pared by 2 bases and J by 0 bases, with 10 bases between. From germline, CDR1 is MNHEY and CDR2 SMNVEV (reference sequence). The CDR3, as DNA: TGTGCCAGCAGTTTAAGCTGGGCGACGAACACCGGGGAGCTGTTTTTT. It codes for CASSLSWATNTGELFF.

The genes are TRBV9 and TRBJ2-2, with TRBD1 identical over 8 bases. The CDR3 sequence is 15 residues long. J lost 4 bases, V lost 0 bases, and 2 bases had no gene match. Germline V gene sequence: CDR1 SGDLS, CDR2 YYNGEE. The CDR3 DNA reads as TGTGCCAGCAGCGTAGCCGGACAGGGCACCGGGGAGCTGTTTTTT. Protein: CASSVAGQGTGELFF.

This clone occurred many times. The rearrangement uses TRBV19 and TRBJ2-1; tentative D call: TRBD1 (6 bases). The CDR3 has 12 residues. Deletions cut 5 bases from V and 10 bases from J, with 12 bases between. CDR1 is LNHDA and CDR2 is SQIVND in the germline V gene (reference sequence). The CDR3 DNA sequence: TGTGCCAGTAGTGACAGGCTTTGGGAGCAGTTCTTC. The encoded protein is CASSDRLWEQFF.

This clone came up a few times. This chain connects TRBV27 to TRBJ1-1, with 8 bases lining up with TRBD1. V shed 6 bases and J 4 bases; nucleotides not matched to a gene: 4. Germline assignment: CDR1 MNHEY and CDR2 SMNVEV (reference sequence). This CDR3 has 13 amino acids. The CDR3 DNA reads TGTGCCAGCAGACGACAGGGGAGCACTGAAGCTTTCTTT. Translating it yields CASRRQGSTEAFF.

The V call is TRBV5-1, the J call TRBJ2-2; D ambiguous. The CDR3 consists of 12 residues. The V end was cut by 1 base, the J end by 6 bases, with 4 bases between. Per the germline V gene, CDR1 is SGHRS and CDR2 is YFSETQ. The CDR3 nucleotides read TGCGCCAGCAGCTTGAAGGCCGGGGAGCTGTTTTTT. Amino acids: CASSLKAGELFF.

V usage is TRBV6-5 and J usage is TRBJ1-5; no definite D call. Germline V gene lookup returns CDR1 MNHEY and CDR2 SVGAGI. The CDR3 sequence is 14 residues long. V gave up 0 bases and J gave up 5 bases, with 8 bases separating them. CDR3 DNA sequence: TGTGCCAGCAGTTACTCCGGCCCCCATCAGCCCCAGCATTTT. Translated: CASSYSGPHQPQHF.

The J gene is TRBJ1-5, the V gene TRBV19, with D uncertain. Germline V gene sequence: CDR1 LNHDA, CDR2 SQIVND (reference sequence). The CDR3 totals 13 residues. Trimming cost V 5 bases and J 4 bases, with 9 bases left between them. As DNA, the CDR3 is TGTGCCAGTAGTCCCACGCTTAATCAGCCCCAGCATTTT. Protein product: CASSPTLNQPQHF.

This clone was seen once. Other DNA sequences in the sample encode the same CDR3. The rearrangement joins TRBV6-5 to TRBJ1-5; 9 nucleotides line up with TRBD1. The CDR3 spans 14 residues. Germline V gene lookup returns CDR1 MNHEY and CDR2 SVGAGI. The J segment lost 2 bases and the V segment lost 5 bases, leaving 1 base of the junction unmatched. CDR3 sequence (DNA): TGTGCCAGCAGTCGACAGGGGGGCAATCAGCCCCAGCATTTT. Translating gives CASSRQGGNQPQHF.

The chain has TRBV30 and TRBJ1-1; 9 nucleotides align to TRBD1. Trimming cost V 0 bases and J 10 bases; bases outside gene matches: 9. The CDR3 covers 14 residues. Germline-derived CDR1 and CDR2 are GTSNPN and SVGIG (reference sequence). The CDR3 DNA reads as TGTGCCTGGAGTGTCCGGGACAGGGTTAACCCAGCTTTCTTT. Amino acid sequence: CAWSVRDRVNPAFF.

The chain carries TRBV10-3 and TRBJ2-5; D uncertain. CDR3 length equals 14 residues. Per germline, CDR1 ENHRY and CDR2 SYGVKD. Trimming removed 5 bases from V and 1 base from J, with 11 bases in between. Written as DNA, the CDR3 is TGTGCCATCAGTTGGACGGCTATCCAAGAGACCCAGTACTTC. This codes for CAISWTAIQETQYF.

The V gene is TRBV9, the J gene TRBJ1-2, with D unclear. The germline V and J ends were trimmed by 4 bases and 5 bases, with 9 bases remaining between them. The CDR3 contains 12 residues. The V gene's germline CDR1 is SGDLS and CDR2 YYNGEE. The CDR3 protein is CASSPDPYGYTF. The CDR3 DNA reads TGTGCCAGCAGCCCTGATCCGTATGGCTACACCTTC. The full variable domain, rest sourced from reference TRBV9 and TRBJ1-2, is DSGVTQTPKHLITATGQRVTLRCSPRSGDLSVYWYQQSLDQGLQFLIQYYNGEERAKGNILERFSAQQFPDLHSELNLSSLELGDSALYFCASSPDPYGYTFGSGTRLTVV.

This chain joins TRBV29-1 and TRBJ2-5; 8 nucleotides match TRBD1. Losses at the gene ends were 0 bases for V and 5 bases for J; bases not matched to a gene: 11. The V gene's germline CDR1 is SQVTM and CDR2 ANQGSEA. The length of the CDR3 is 16 residues. The CDR3 is CSVEDPSQGGSETQYF. The CDR3 DNA follows: TGCAGCGTTGAAGATCCCTCACAGGGGGGCTCGGAGACCCAGTACTTC.

The V gene is TRBV6-1, the J gene TRBJ2-7; 8 bases fit TRBD1. The V segment lost 7 bases and the J segment 4 bases; nucleotides outside the gene matches: 12. Germline CDR1 and CDR2: MNHNS and SASEGT. The CDR3 has 15 residues. The CDR3 DNA follows: TGTGCCAGCACTCGTCAGGGGGCGAGGAATTACGAGCAGTACTTC. This translates into CASTRQGARNYEQYF.

The rearrangement uses TRBV5-1 and TRBJ1-1; tentatively, D is TRBD1 (5 bases). V was trimmed by 2 bases and J by 1 base, leaving 15 bases between them. Germline CDR1 and CDR2: SGHRS and YFSETQ. The CDR3 consists of 16 residues. As DNA, the CDR3 is TGCGCCAGCAGCTTTGAACCGGGTAGGGGGAACACTGAAGCTTTCTTT. Protein sequence: CASSFEPGRGNTEAFF.

V and J are TRBV6-5 and TRBJ1-1; 8 positions match TRBD1. With V trimmed by 5 bases and J by 1 base, 3 bases remained unmatched. The CDR3 has 14 residues. CDR1 MNHEY and CDR2 SVGAGI come from the germline V gene. CDR3: CASSRGTGNTEAFF. The CDR3 DNA reads TGTGCCAGCAGTAGGGGGACAGGGAACACTGAAGCTTTCTTT.

A single count supports this clone. The rearrangement links TRBV29-1 to TRBJ2-5; 7 bases agree with TRBD2. J gave up 5 bases and V 4 bases, and 13 bases lay outside the gene matches. CDR1 SQVTM and CDR2 ANQGSEA come from the germline V gene. The CDR3 is 15 amino acids. CDR3 nucleotide sequence: TGCAGCGTTGCGGTTCGGGGGGACCGCGGGGAGACCCAGTACTTC. Residues: CSVAVRGDRGETQYF.

The V and J genes are TRBV5-1 and TRBJ2-7; 7 bases fit TRBD2. Germline CDR1 and CDR2: SGHRS and YFSETQ. The CDR3 sequence is 14 residues long. Trimming at V came to 5 bases and at J to 2 bases, leaving 7 bases not matched to a gene. This chain's CDR3 is CASSQAGETYEQYF. The CDR3 region has the DNA TGCGCCAGCAGTCAGGCGGGAGAGACCTACGAGCAGTACTTC.

In its sample, this clone ranks as medium-sized. The V call is TRBV28, the J call TRBJ1-1, with D perhaps TRBD1 (5 bases). Trimming left V 0 bases short and J 3 bases short, with 23 bases between. CDR1 MDHEN and CDR2 SYDVKM come from the germline V gene. The CDR3 is 19 residues long. Here the CDR3 reads CASSLWSGKLNVGDTEAFF. Here the CDR3 DNA reads TGTGCCAGCAGTTTATGGTCAGGGAAACTCAACGTTGGCGACACTGAAGCTTTCTTT.

In this sample, this clone turned up once. J is TRBJ1-1 and V is TRBV28; tentative D call: TRBD1 (5 bases). V was shortened by 5 bases and J by 4 bases, with 17 bases between the two germline ends. The CDR3 consists of 15 residues. CDR1 and CDR2 from the germline V gene are MDHEN and SYDVKM. The CDR3 here is CASSGTFGISTEAFF. The CDR3, as DNA: TGTGCCAGCAGTGGGACCTTTGGCATTAGCACTGAAGCTTTCTTT. Full variable domain (missing parts from reference TRBV28 and TRBJ1-1): DVKVTQSSRYLVKRTGEKVFLECVQDMDHENMFWYRQDPGLGLRLIYFSYDVKMKEKGDIPEGYSVSREKKERFSLILESASTNQTSMYLCASSGTFGISTEAFFGQGTRLTVV.